The clone carrying this T cell receptor beta chain appeared a few times. Assay: immunoSEQ multiplex PCR; the TCRdb copy retains only in-frame clones and omits some. The table lists about 13,000 clones, 27% of them singletons. The treatment here: randomized to nivolumab then ipilimumab (arm A) or the reverse (arm B). No patient had prior DNA-damaging chemotherapy. There are 14 residues in the CDR3. Germline V CDR1 and CDR2: MDHEN, SYDVKM. V dropped 4 bases and J dropped 7; count of bases not matched to a gene: 4. This entry comes from a study of sequential checkpoint blockade in melanoma. In the study overall: Arm A got nivolumab then ipilimumab; arm B the reverse, 1:1. Maintenance nivolumab came after either treatment sequence.

The material was tumor tissue (inferred from file names), obtained from a patient given nivolumab and ipilimumab in sequence. The chain combines TRBV28 with TRBJ2-1, with 10 bases lining up with TRBD2. The sequence derives from a human donor with melanoma. As DNA, the CDR3 is TGTGCCAGCAGTTCCCTAGCGGGGGTGAATGAGCAGTTCTTC. Translation: CASSSLAGVNEQFF.